The 2 T cell receptor beta chains below come from one sample, sequenced in a study of T cell changes during pregnancy in multiple sclerosis. Repertoires were generated with immunoSEQ multiplex PCR, while TCRdb's copy carries only in-frame clones and drops some. The sample holds around 61,000 clones, about 83% seen once. The source material was peripheral blood from another person, used as feeder cells. These receptors originate from a human donor whose cells served as feeder cells for cultures in a pregnancy study.

V usage is TRBV28 and J usage is TRBJ2-4, with D unresolved. Trimming cost V 1 base and J 0 bases, with 13 bases left between them. The CDR3 has 17 amino acids. Germline-derived CDR1 and CDR2 are MDHEN and SYDVKM. The chain's CDR3 is CASSLSSLGSAKNIQYF. In nucleotides, the CDR3 is TGTGCCAGCAGTTTATCTTCGCTAGGTTCAGCCAAAAACATTCAGTACTTC.

The chain employs TRBV5-1 and TRBJ2-7; 10 bases are shared with TRBD2. V lost 0 bases and J lost 7; bases outside the gene matches: 10. The CDR3 consists of 16 residues. Germline V CDR1 and CDR2: SGHRS, YFSETQ. The DNA for the CDR3 is TGCGCCAGCAGCTTGGCCAAGCGGGAGGGCCTCTCAGAGCAGTACTTC. This codes for CASSLAKREGLSEQYF.